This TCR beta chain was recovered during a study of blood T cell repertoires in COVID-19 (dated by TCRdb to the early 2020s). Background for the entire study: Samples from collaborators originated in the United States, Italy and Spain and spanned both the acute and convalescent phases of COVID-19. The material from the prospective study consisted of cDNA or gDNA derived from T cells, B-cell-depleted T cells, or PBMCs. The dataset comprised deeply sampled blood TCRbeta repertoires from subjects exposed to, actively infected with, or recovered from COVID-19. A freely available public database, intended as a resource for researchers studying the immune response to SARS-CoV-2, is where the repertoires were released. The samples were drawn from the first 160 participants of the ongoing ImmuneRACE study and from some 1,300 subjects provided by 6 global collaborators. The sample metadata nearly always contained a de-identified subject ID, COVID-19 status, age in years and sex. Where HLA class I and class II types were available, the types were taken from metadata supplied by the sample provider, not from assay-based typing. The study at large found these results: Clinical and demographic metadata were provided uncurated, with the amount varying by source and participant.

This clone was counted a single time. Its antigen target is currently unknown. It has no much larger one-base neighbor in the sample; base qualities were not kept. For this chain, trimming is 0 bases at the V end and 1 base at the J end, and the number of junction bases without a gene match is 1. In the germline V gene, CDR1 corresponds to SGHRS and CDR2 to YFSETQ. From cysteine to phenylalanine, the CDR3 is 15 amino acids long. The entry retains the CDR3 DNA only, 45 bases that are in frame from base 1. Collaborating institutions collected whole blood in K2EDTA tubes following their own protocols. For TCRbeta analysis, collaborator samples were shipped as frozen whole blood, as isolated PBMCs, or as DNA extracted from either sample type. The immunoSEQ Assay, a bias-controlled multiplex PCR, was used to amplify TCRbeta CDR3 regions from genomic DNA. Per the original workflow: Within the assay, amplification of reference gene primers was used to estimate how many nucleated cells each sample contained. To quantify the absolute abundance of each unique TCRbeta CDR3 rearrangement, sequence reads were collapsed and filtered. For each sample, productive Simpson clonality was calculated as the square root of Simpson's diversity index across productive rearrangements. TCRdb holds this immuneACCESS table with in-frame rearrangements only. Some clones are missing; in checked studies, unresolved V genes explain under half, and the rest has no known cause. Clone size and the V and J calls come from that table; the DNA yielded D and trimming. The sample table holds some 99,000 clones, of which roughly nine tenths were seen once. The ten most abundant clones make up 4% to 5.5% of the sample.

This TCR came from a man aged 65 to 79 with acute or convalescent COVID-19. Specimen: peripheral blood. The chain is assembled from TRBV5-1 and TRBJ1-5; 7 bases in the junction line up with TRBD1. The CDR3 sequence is CASSLDRGSNQPQHF. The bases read TGCGCCAGCAGCTTGGACAGGGGAAGCAATCAGCCCCAGCATTTT. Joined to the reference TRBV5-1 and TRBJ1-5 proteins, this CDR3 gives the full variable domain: KAGVTQTPRYLIKTRGQQVTLSCSPISGHRSVSWYQQTPGQGLQFLFEYFSETQRNKGNFPGRFSGRQFSNSRSEMNVSTLELGDSALYLCASSLDRGSNQPQHFGDGTRLSIL.